The rows below give T cell receptor beta chains drawn from one sample of a study of blood T cell repertoires in COVID-19. Assay: immunoSEQ multiplex PCR; the TCRdb copy retains only in-frame clones and omits some. The sample carries more than 95,000 clones, roughly four fifths recorded once. Sequencing was performed on peripheral blood. These receptors were taken from a man aged 60 to 75 with acute or convalescent COVID-19. CDR3s include the opening cysteine and the closing phenylalanine or tryptophan. A D gene is named only where the DNA matches it firmly. Only part of the rows carry a size: once, few, many, or a class if the clone is expanded.

J,V,length,D,size,DNA,CDR3
TRBJ2-3,TRBV24-1,19,TRBD2,-,TGTGCCACCAGTGATTCCTCCTGGACTAGCCGGCAGGCTGGAGATACGCAGTATTTT,CATSDSSWTSRQAGDTQYF
TRBJ2-5,TRBV7-2,14,-,-,TGTGCCAGCAGCCCGCCGGGAACAAGGAAGACCCAGTACTTC,CASSPPGTRKTQYF
TRBJ2-7,TRBV10-1,15,-,-,TGCGCCAGCAGTGAGTCAGGCAGGGGACCGATCGAGCAGTACTTC,CASSESGRGPIEQYF
TRBJ2-5,TRBV19,13,-,-,TGTGCCAGTAGTCCCCTTGACCAAGAGACCCAGTACTTC,CASSPLDQETQYF
TRBJ2-3,TRBV6-2/TRBV6-3,16,-,few,TGTGCCAGCAGTTTACTACGAACCGCCGCCACAGATACGCAGTATTTT,CASSLLRTAATDTQYF
TRBJ2-6,TRBV19,15,-,-,TGTGCCAGTAAAAATGAGGAGTCTGGGGCCAACGTCCTGACTTTC,CASKNEESGANVLTF
TRBJ2-7,TRBV7-9,16,TRBD2,-,TGTGCCAGCAGCTTAGCCGGGACTAGCGCTTCCTACGAGCAGTACTTC,CASSLAGTSASYEQYF
TRBJ2-1,TRBV19,14,-,few,TGTGCCTCCCGGGAAGGTGACACCACCGATGAGCAGTTCTTC,CASREGDTTDEQFF
TRBJ2-5,TRBV14,15,TRBD2,-,TGTGCCAGCAGCCAGGGACTAGCCTGGGGTGAGACCCAGTACTTC,CASSQGLAWGETQYF
TRBJ1-2,TRBV10-3,14,TRBD1,-,TGTGCCATAAGACAGGGGGCTGCTAACTATGGCTACACCTTC,CAIRQGAANYGYTF
TRBJ2-6,TRBV11-2,19,-,few,TGTGCCAGCAGTTCGGGAAGAGGGCGGGGCAGGTCTGGGGCCAACGTCCTGACTTTC,CASSSGRGRGRSGANVLTF
TRBJ2-3,TRBV11-2,19,-,-,TGTGCCAGCAGCTTAGCGGCGAGTTCGGGGGTCAGAGCCACAGATACGCAGTATTTT,CASSLAASSGVRATDTQYF
TRBJ1-5,TRBV4-1,15,TRBD1,-,TGCGCCAGCAGCGTCTACCGGGACAGTAACCAGCCCCAGCATTTT,CASSVYRDSNQPQHF
TRBJ1-5,TRBV5-3,11,-,-,TGTGCCAGACGACAGAATCAGCCCCAGCATTTT,CARRQNQPQHF
TRBJ1-2,TRBV4-1,14,-,-,TGCGCCAGCAGCCAAGTTTCGTCTTCTTATGGCTACACCTTC,CASSQVSSSYGYTF
TRBJ2-3,TRBV6-1,16,-,-,TGTGCCAGCAGTGCCCGGGTATCAACGGGAGCGAATACGCAGTATTTT,CASSARVSTGANTQYF
TRBJ2-2,TRBV7-7,15,TRBD2,-,TGTGCTAGCAGCCCCGGGGCGGGGGTCACCGGGGAGCTGTTTTTT,CASSPGAGVTGELFF